This TCR beta chain comes out of a study of blood T cell repertoires in COVID-19. Study-wide background: PBMCs, B-cell-depleted T cells, or T cells provided the cDNA or gDNA that made up the material.

Germline V gives CDR1 SNHLY, CDR2 FYNNEI. V lost 3 bases, J lost 3 bases, and 15 bases lay in between. The length of the CDR3 is 15 residues. Repertoires were generated with immunoSEQ multiplex PCR, while TCRdb's copy carries only in-frame clones and drops some. The data show 100,000 to 150,000 clones, with around nine tenths seen just once and around 20% held by the top ten. The specimen sequenced was peripheral blood. This receptor was identified in a middle-aged man with active or convalescent COVID-19. V usage is TRBV2 and J usage is TRBJ2-7; possible D gene TRBD2, 5 bases. CDR3 in amino acids: CASSESTGKNYEQYF. CDR3 bases: TGTGCCAGCAGTGAGAGTACCGGGAAGAACTACGAGCAGTACTTC.